This section outlines one TCR beta chain sequence together with its context. The antigen is undetermined. It was 5'RACE with constant-segment primers that produced the TCR alpha and TCR beta cDNA libraries, which carried sample barcodes and UMIs. TCRdb used MiXCR to reprocess the 5' RACE reads, holding one entry per CDR3 protein. Among about 400,000 distinct CDR3 sequences listed, more than 20% were seen once. The source of the sample is a study of T-cell memory formation after mild COVID-19. Across the whole study: Largely, the TCR clusters proved donor specific.

The CDR3 has 14 amino acids. J lost 2 bases, V lost 7 bases, and 6 bases had no gene match. CDR1 is SQVTM and CDR2 is ANQGSEA in the germline V gene. General study findings and limits: Contracting clones localized mainly to CM and EM when CD4+ and mainly to EMRA when CD8+. Later expanders leaned CD4+, whereas clones that contracted between day 15 and 85 were balanced CD4/CD8.

The source of this sequence is an adult woman who had mild COVID-19 (a few samples of this study predate the infection). Cell type and time point are not known. Material for sequencing was PBMCs or a T cell subset sorted from them (not recorded which). This rearrangement joins TRBV29-1 to TRBJ1-1; 11 bases are shared with TRBD1. The CDR3 is CSALDRGLNTEAFF. In nucleotides, the CDR3 is TGCAGCGCCCTGGACAGGGGGCTAAACACTGAAGCTTTCTTT.